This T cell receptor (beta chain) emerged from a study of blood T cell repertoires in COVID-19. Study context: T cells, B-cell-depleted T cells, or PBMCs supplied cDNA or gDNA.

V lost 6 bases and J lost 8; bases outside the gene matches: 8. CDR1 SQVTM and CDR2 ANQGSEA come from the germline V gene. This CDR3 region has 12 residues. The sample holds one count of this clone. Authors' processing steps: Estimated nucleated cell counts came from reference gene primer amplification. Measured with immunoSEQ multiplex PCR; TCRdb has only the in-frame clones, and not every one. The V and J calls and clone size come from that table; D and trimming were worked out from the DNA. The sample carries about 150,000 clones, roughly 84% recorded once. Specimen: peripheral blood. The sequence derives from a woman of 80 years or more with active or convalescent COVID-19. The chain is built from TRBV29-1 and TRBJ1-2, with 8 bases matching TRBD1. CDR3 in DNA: TGCAGCGTAGCAGGGGGCGCGGGGGGCTACACCTTC. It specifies CSVAGGAGGYTF.